Listed below are T cell receptor beta chains from one sample, sequenced in a study of T-cell memory formation after mild COVID-19. Using its own MiXCR run on the 5' RACE reads, TCRdb lists one record per CDR3 protein. The sample has about 350,000 distinct CDR3 sequences, 25% to 30% seen once. Sequencing was done on a sample of PBMCs or a T cell subset sorted from them (not recorded which). Receptors originate from an adult woman who had mild COVID-19 (a few samples of this study predate the infection). Cell type and time point are not known. CDR3s include the opening cysteine and the closing phenylalanine or tryptophan. A D gene is named only where the DNA matches it firmly. Part of the rows lack a size; the others show once, few, many or a class for expanded clones.

len: 13; abundance: few; v_gene: TRBV7-2; j_gene: TRBJ2-7; d_gene: NA; CDR3aa: CASSSRRGYEQYF; CDR3nt: TGTGCCAGCAGCTCACGCCGGGGTTACGAGCAGTACTTC
len: 15; abundance: NA; v_gene: TRBV24-1; j_gene: TRBJ1-2; d_gene: NA; CDR3aa: CATSDPTGANYGYTF; CDR3nt: TGTGCCACCAGTGACCCGACCGGGGCTAACTATGGCTACACCTTC
len: 21; abundance: NA; v_gene: TRBV20-1; j_gene: TRBJ2-1; d_gene: TRBD2; CDR3aa: CSARDPPRSGGGRNSYNEQFF; CDR3nt: TGCAGTGCTAGAGATCCCCCCCGATCGGGCGGGGGGCGAAACTCCTACAATGAGCAGTTCTTC
len: 11; abundance: few; v_gene: TRBV2; j_gene: TRBJ2-2; d_gene: NA; CDR3aa: CASSAFGELFF; CDR3nt: TGTGCCAGCAGTGCGTTCGGGGAGCTGTTTTTT
len: 18; abundance: NA; v_gene: TRBV11-2; j_gene: TRBJ2-7; d_gene: TRBD2; CDR3aa: CASSPLRRGRNNSYEQYF; CDR3nt: TGTGCCAGCAGCCCCCTGCGGCGCGGGAGGAACAACTCCTACGAGCAGTACTTC
len: 16; abundance: few; v_gene: TRBV6-5; j_gene: TRBJ1-3; d_gene: NA; CDR3aa: CASSYSNMGPGNTIYF; CDR3nt: TGTGCCAGCAGTTACTCGAATATGGGTCCTGGAAACACCATATATTTT
len: 13; abundance: NA; v_gene: TRBV10-3; j_gene: TRBJ2-2; d_gene: NA; CDR3aa: CAISWGDTGELFF; CDR3nt: TGTGCCATCTCCTGGGGGGACACCGGGGAGCTGTTTTTT
len: 15; abundance: few; v_gene: TRBV12-3/TRBV12-4; j_gene: TRBJ2-7; d_gene: TRBD1; CDR3aa: CASSLAGQGAYEQYF; CDR3nt: TGTGCCAGCAGTTTGGCCGGACAGGGGGCCTACGAGCAGTACTTC
len: 12; abundance: NA; v_gene: TRBV6-6; j_gene: TRBJ2-7; d_gene: NA; CDR3aa: CASRFSAGEQYF; CDR3nt: TGTGCCAGCAGATTTTCGGCTGGAGAGCAGTACTTC
len: 15; abundance: few; v_gene: TRBV6-5; j_gene: TRBJ2-7; d_gene: NA; CDR3aa: CASSYVGRGSSEQYF; CDR3nt: TGTGCCAGCAGTTACGTAGGTAGGGGGTCGAGCGAGCAGTACTTC
len: 12; abundance: once; v_gene: TRBV3-1; j_gene: TRBJ2-7; d_gene: NA; CDR3aa: CASSQRGGEQYF; CDR3nt: TGTGCCAGCAGCCAACGGGGCGGCGAGCAGTACTTC
len: 14; abundance: NA; v_gene: TRBV12-3/TRBV12-4; j_gene: TRBJ2-2; d_gene: TRBD1; CDR3aa: CASRLTGATGELFF; CDR3nt: TGTGCCAGCAGGCTGACAGGGGCCACCGGGGAGCTGTTTTTT
len: 14; abundance: many; v_gene: TRBV9; j_gene: TRBJ1-1; d_gene: NA; CDR3aa: CASSSENREGEAFF; CDR3nt: TGTGCCAGCAGCTCCGAAAACAGGGAAGGTGAAGCTTTCTTT
len: 13; abundance: once; v_gene: TRBV5-1; j_gene: TRBJ2-7; d_gene: TRBD1; CDR3aa: CASSRGDRREQYF; CDR3nt: TGCGCCAGCAGCCGAGGGGACAGAAGGGAGCAGTACTTC
len: 12; abundance: NA; v_gene: TRBV11-2; j_gene: TRBJ2-5; d_gene: NA; CDR3aa: CASSEWEETQYF; CDR3nt: TGTGCCAGCTCCGAGTGGGAGGAGACCCAGTACTTC
len: 15; abundance: few; v_gene: TRBV12-3/TRBV12-4; j_gene: TRBJ2-5; d_gene: TRBD1; CDR3aa: CASSFMGTGTETQYF; CDR3nt: TGTGCCAGCAGTTTTATGGGGACAGGGACAGAGACCCAGTACTTC
len: 16; abundance: NA; v_gene: TRBV4-3; j_gene: TRBJ2-3; d_gene: NA; CDR3aa: CASSQDPGPRTDTQYF; CDR3nt: TGCGCCAGCAGCCAAGATCCGGGGCCCCGCACAGATACGCAGTATTTT
len: 15; abundance: few; v_gene: TRBV2; j_gene: TRBJ1-1; d_gene: TRBD1; CDR3aa: CASSGGTGMNTEAFF; CDR3nt: TGTGCCAGCAGTGGGGGGACAGGGATGAACACTGAAGCTTTCTTT
len: 15; abundance: many; v_gene: TRBV27; j_gene: TRBJ2-1; d_gene: NA; CDR3aa: CASSPRASRDNEQFF; CDR3nt: TGTGCCAGCAGTCCCCGAGCTAGCAGAGACAATGAGCAGTTCTTC
len: 14; abundance: few; v_gene: TRBV29-1; j_gene: TRBJ2-5; d_gene: TRBD2; CDR3aa: CSVDRLAGAGDQYF; CDR3nt: TGCAGCGTTGACAGGCTAGCGGGAGCTGGGGACCAGTACTTC